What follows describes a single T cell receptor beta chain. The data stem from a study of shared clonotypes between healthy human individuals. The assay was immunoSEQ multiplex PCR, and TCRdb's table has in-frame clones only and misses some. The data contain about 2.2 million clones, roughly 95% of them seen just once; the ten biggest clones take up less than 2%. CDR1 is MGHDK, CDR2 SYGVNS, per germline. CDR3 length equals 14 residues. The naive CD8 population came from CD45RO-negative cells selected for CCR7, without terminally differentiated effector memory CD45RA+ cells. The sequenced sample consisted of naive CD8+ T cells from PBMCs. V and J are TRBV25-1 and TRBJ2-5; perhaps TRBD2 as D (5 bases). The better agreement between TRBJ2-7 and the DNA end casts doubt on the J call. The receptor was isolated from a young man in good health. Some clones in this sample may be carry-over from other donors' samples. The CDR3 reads CASSDTLTGYEQYF. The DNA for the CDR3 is TGTGCCAGCAGCGACACCCTTACGGGGTACGAGCAGTACTTC.